The 5 T cell receptor beta chains reported below all come from one sample, sequenced in a study of shared clonotypes between healthy human individuals. Assay used: immunoSEQ multiplex PCR; TCRdb lists only in-frame clones, some missing. The profile shows about 1.5 million clones, 98% of them singletons. Sequencing used naive CD4+ T cells sorted from blood. Subset of the sample: CD45RA+ positively selected. The receptor set was obtained from a man aged 25 to 45 in good health.

The V call is TRBV28, the J call TRBJ1-4; D is undetermined. Germline CDR1 MDHEN, CDR2 SYDVKM. V shed 6 bases and J shed 7 bases, with 9 bases lying between them. The CDR3 length is 12 residues. CDR3 sequence (DNA): TGTGCCAGCAGCCCTATTGGTGAAAAACTGTTTTTT. This codes for CASSPIGEKLFF.

The rearrangement links TRBV2 to TRBJ2-7; TRBD1 aligns across 8 bases. In germline, CDR1 is SNHLY, CDR2 FYNNEI. Trimming at V came to 11 bases and at J to 6 bases, leaving 15 bases not matched to a gene. CDR3 length: 14 amino acids. CDR3 nucleotide sequence: TGTGCCGGTCGGACAGGGAATGTTCCCTCCGAGCAGTACTTC. It is translated as CAGRTGNVPSEQYF. Complete variable domain (other parts from reference TRBV2 and TRBJ2-7): EPEVTQTPSHQVTQMGQEVILRCVPISNHLYFYWYRQILGQKVEFLVSFYNNEISEKSEIFDDQFSVERPDGSNFTLKIRSTKLEDSAMYFCAGRTGNVPSEQYFGPGTRLTVT.

The chain uses TRBV7-9 and TRBJ1-5; unclear D gene. CDR3 size: 13 residues. Germline CDR1 reads SEHNR; CDR2 reads FQNEAQ (reference sequence). Between the trimmed V and J ends, which lost 3 bases and 9 bases, there was a span of 12 bases. The CDR3 DNA reads TGTGCCAGCAGCTTGACGGGCCCTGGGCCCCAGCATTTT. It encodes CASSLTGPGPQHF.

The chain has TRBV5-1 and TRBJ2-7; 11 nucleotides match TRBD1. Looked up from germline, CDR1 is SGHRS and CDR2 is YFSETQ. After removal of 2 bases from V and 0 bases from J, the junction contained 10 bases not matched to a gene. There are 18 residues in the CDR3. For the CDR3, the DNA is TGCGCCAGCAGCTTAGGACAGGGGGCGCGAGGACCCTCCTACGAGCAGTACTTC. Protein product: CASSLGQGARGPSYEQYF.

V and J are TRBV28 and TRBJ2-2, with D perhaps matching TRBD1 (5 bases). Germline values: CDR1 MDHEN, CDR2 SYDVKM. The V end was cut by 5 bases, the J end by 0 bases, with 10 bases between. The CDR3 spans 15 residues. CDR3 nucleotides: TGTGCCAGCAGTCCCTCCAGGGCGAACACCGGGGAGCTGTTTTTT. Translating gives CASSPSRANTGELFF.